These 22 T cell receptor beta chains originate from one sample sequenced in a study of blood T cell repertoires in COVID-19. Clones were sequenced by immunoSEQ multiplex PCR, and TCRdb holds only the in-frame ones, with some missing. Of approximately 360,000 clones in the sample, more than 75% were seen once. Sample: PBMCs or T cells enriched from blood (not recorded which). These TCRs come from a middle-aged man in a cohort exposed to, infected with or recovered from COVID-19 (not recorded which).

The CDR3 DNA sequence: TGCGCCAGCAGCCCCATGGTGGCGGTCAACACCGGGGAGCTGTTTTTT. Translation gives CASSPMVAVNTGELFF. The chain has TRBV5-1 and TRBJ2-2; D gene uncertain. The CDR3 runs 16 residues. V lost 4 bases to trimming and J lost 2 bases, with 15 bases between them. Germline CDR1 and CDR2: SGHRS and YFSETQ.

The V and J genes are TRBV24-1 and TRBJ2-3, with 7 bases lining up with TRBD2. This CDR3 spans 15 amino acids. Germline lookup yields CDR1 KGHDR and CDR2 SFDVKD. Unmatched junction bases numbered 6, after V lost 5 bases and J lost 2 bases. CDR3 residues: CATSAGGRLTDTQYF. The CDR3 DNA is TGTGCCACCAGTGCTGGCGGGAGACTCACAGATACGCAGTATTTT.

The rearrangement links TRBV7-9 to TRBJ2-6; D gene uncertain. Germline CDR1 reads SEHNR; CDR2 reads FQNEAQ (reference sequence). The CDR3 extends over 16 amino acids. Trimming stripped 0 bases from V and 0 bases from J, with 6 bases between. The chain's CDR3 is CASSLALSSGANVLTF. As DNA, the CDR3 is TGTGCCAGCAGCTTAGCGCTCAGCTCTGGGGCCAACGTCCTGACTTTC.

This chain uses TRBV6-5 with TRBJ1-6; TRBD1 agrees at 7 bases. V lost 7 bases to trimming and J lost 10 bases; unmatched junction nucleotides: 10. Germline loops: CDR1 MNHEY, CDR2 SVGAGI. CDR3 size: 14 residues. The DNA for the CDR3 is TGTGCCAGCAATCTAGGACAGGCTCGCTCACCCCTCCACTTT. Encoded protein: CASNLGQARSPLHF.

Comments on this clone: The junction shows a germline mismatch at one end, possibly a read error. V gene TRBV15 combines with J gene TRBJ1-5; D ambiguous. Looked up from germline, CDR1 is LNHNV and CDR2 is YYDKDF (reference sequence). The CDR3 sequence is 14 residues long. CDR3 nucleotides: TGTGCCACCAGCAGCCTGGGTAGCCATCAGCCCCAGCATTTT. Residues: CATSSLGSHQPQHF.

CDR3 in DNA: TGTGCCAGCAGCTGGAGGACGGGGATCACTGAAGCTTTCTTT. This encodes CASSWRTGITEAFF. The chain recombines TRBV7-8 with TRBJ1-1; D uncertain. The CDR3 is 14 amino acids. Germline CDR1 is SGHVS and CDR2 is FQNEAQ. V was cut by 4 bases and J by 4 bases, with 13 bases left in between. The full variable domain, rest sourced from reference TRBV7-8 and TRBJ1-1, is GAGVSQSPRYKVAKRGQDVALRCDPISGHVSLFWYQQALGQGPEFLTYFQNEAQLDKSGLPSDRFFAERPEGSVSTLKIQRTQQEDSAVYLCASSWRTGITEAFFGQGTRLTVV.

V gene TRBV5-8 combines with J gene TRBJ2-1; D uncertain. Germline CDR1 SGHTS, CDR2 YDEGEE. This CDR3 is 15 amino acids long. Trimming pared 4 bases from V and 7 bases from J, leaving 18 bases between. CDR3 amino acids: CASSERVSLRNEQFF. For the CDR3, the DNA is TGTGCCAGCAGCGAACGGGTATCGTTGAGGAATGAGCAGTTCTTC.

The chain employs TRBV7-9 and TRBJ1-2; tentatively, D is TRBD1 (6 bases). Trimming removed 6 bases from V and 4 bases from J, with 9 bases in between. The germline V gene encodes CDR1 SEHNR and CDR2 FQNEAQ (reference sequence). This CDR3 contains 12 residues. CDR3 bases: TGTGCCAGCAGTCAGGACAGCTATGGCTACACCTTC. It is translated as CASSQDSYGYTF. Full variable domain (remainder filled in from reference TRBV7-9 and TRBJ1-2): DTGVSQNPRHKITKRGQNVTFRCDPISEHNRLYWYRQTLGQGPEFLTYFQNEAQLEKSRLLSDRFSAERPKGSFSTLEIQRTEQGDSAMYLCASSQDSYGYTFGSGTRLTVV.

V is TRBV28 and J is TRBJ1-2; 8 bases align to TRBD1. V lost 4 bases, J lost 6 bases, and 7 bases stayed unmatched. Germline V gives CDR1 MDHEN, CDR2 SYDVKM. There are 14 residues in the CDR3. CDR3 nucleotides: TGTGCCAGCAGTTCCACGGACAGGGATAATGGCTACACCTTC. This gives the protein CASSSTDRDNGYTF.

The chain has TRBV5-1 and TRBJ1-1, with 8 positions matching TRBD1. This CDR3 spans 15 amino acids. The germline V gene has CDR1 SGHRS and CDR2 YFSETQ. V trimming: 6 bases; J trimming: 1 base; junction bases outside the gene matches: 8. The CDR3 here is CASTGTGISNTEAFF. CDR3 nucleotides: TGCGCCAGCACCGGGACAGGCATATCGAACACTGAAGCTTTCTTT.

The sample holds one count of this clone. V gene TRBV5-1 combines with J gene TRBJ2-5; 7 positions agree with TRBD1. V shed 1 base, J shed 0 bases, and the junction held 3 bases outside the gene matches. Looked up from germline, CDR1 is SGHRS and CDR2 is YFSETQ. CDR3 length: 15 amino acids. The CDR3: CASSLQDRNQETQYF. In DNA, the CDR3 is TGCGCCAGCAGCTTGCAGGACAGGAACCAAGAGACCCAGTACTTC.

CDR3 sequence reads: CASRGGSENEQFF. For the CDR3, the DNA is TGTGCCAGCAGGGGAGGGTCTGAGAATGAGCAGTTCTTC. This rearrangement joins TRBV6-5 to TRBJ2-1; 7 bases map to TRBD2. Germline V lookup: CDR1 MNHEY, CDR2 SVGAGI. This CDR3 spans 13 amino acids. With V trimmed by 6 bases and J by 7 bases, 6 bases remained unmatched.

This chain joins TRBV6-6 and TRBJ2-7; the D gene is possibly TRBD2 (5 bases). The CDR3 length is 14 residues. CDR1 is MNHNY, CDR2 SVGAGI, per germline (reference sequence). V shed 5 bases and J shed 3 bases, with 14 bases lying between them. The CDR3 loop is CASSGSGSHYEQYF. The DNA of the CDR3 is TGTGCCAGCAGTGGCTCGGGGTCCCACTACGAGCAGTACTTC.

As for this clone: Additional DNA sequences in this sample encode the identical CDR3. The rearrangement uses TRBV30 and TRBJ1-5; 9 bases line up with TRBD1. With 1 base clipped from V and 7 bases from J, the junction kept 2 bases outside the gene matches. The CDR3 covers 13 residues. In germline, CDR1 is GTSNPN, CDR2 SVGIG (reference sequence). This chain's CDR3 is CAWSGQGGQPQHF. DNA of the CDR3: TGTGCCTGGAGTGGACAGGGGGGACAGCCCCAGCATTTT.

This chain joins TRBV19 and TRBJ2-1, with D possibly matching TRBD2 (5 bases). The CDR3 consists of 15 residues. V was trimmed by 3 bases and J by 4 bases, leaving 13 bases between them. Germline V gene lookup returns CDR1 LNHDA and CDR2 SQIVND (reference sequence). CDR3 nucleotide sequence: TGTGCCAGTAGTATTGAGGGAAGGAGGTACAATGAGCAGTTCTTC. Amino acid sequence: CASSIEGRRYNEQFF. The complete variable domain, with remaining parts taken from reference TRBV19 and TRBJ2-1, reads DGGITQSPKYLFRKEGQNVTLSCEQNLNHDAMYWYRQDPGQGLRLIYYSQIVNDFQKGDIAEGYSVSREKKESFPLTVTSAQKNPTAFYLCASSIEGRRYNEQFFGPGTRLTVL.

As for this clone: A read error may account for a junction end that differs from germline. The CDR3 reads CASSPRNSGRAGSETQYF. In nucleotides, the CDR3 is TGTGCCAGCTCCCCACGGAATAGCGGGAGGGCCGGGAGTGAGACCCAGTACTTC. The chain couples TRBV18 to TRBJ2-5, with 11 bases fitting TRBD2. Germline CDR1 is KGHSH and CDR2 is LQKENI. The CDR3 runs 18 residues.

This chain joins TRBV5-5 and TRBJ2-5; weak D call: TRBD2 (5 bases). Germline V gene data show CDR1 as SGHKS and CDR2 as YYEKEE (reference sequence). This CDR3 region has 16 residues. V lost 4 bases and J lost 4, with 20 bases in between. The CDR3 is CASSPRSGNVGETQYF. CDR3 DNA: TGTGCCAGCAGCCCAAGGTCCGGGAACGTCGGAGAGACCCAGTACTTC.

The V gene is TRBV27, the J gene TRBJ1-2; D ambiguous. This CDR3 contains 13 residues. Between the trimmed V and J ends, which lost 6 bases and 2 bases, there was a span of 10 bases. CDR1 is MNHEY and CDR2 is SMNVEV in the germline V gene (reference sequence). CDR3 in amino acids: CASRKTSNYGYTF. Here the CDR3 DNA reads TGTGCCAGCAGGAAGACTTCGAACTATGGCTACACCTTC.

The CDR3 sequence: CASSQIGTGLYEQYF. CDR3 sequence (DNA): TGTGCCAGCAGCCAAATCGGGACAGGGCTCTACGAGCAGTACTTC. The chain employs TRBV6-5 and TRBJ2-7; 9 nucleotides agree with TRBD1. The CDR3 length is 15 residues. Germline-derived CDR1 and CDR2 are MNHEY and SVGAGI. V trimming: 6 bases; J trimming: 3 bases; junction bases outside the gene matches: 9.

The V call is TRBV9, the J call TRBJ2-1, with 7 bases that match TRBD2. V gave up 4 bases and J gave up 0 bases; unmatched junction bases: 7. Looked up from germline, CDR1 is SGDLS and CDR2 is YYNGEE. The length of the CDR3 is 16 residues. The CDR3 spells CASSLTSVSSYNEQFF. In nucleotides, the CDR3 is TGTGCCAGCAGCTTAACTAGCGTAAGCTCCTACAATGAGCAGTTCTTC.

This clone was seen more than once but under ten times. This sequence joins TRBV2 and TRBJ2-1, with a tentative D call TRBD2 (6 bases). Germline V gene data show CDR1 as SNHLY and CDR2 as FYNNEI. The CDR3 totals 12 residues. V gave up 10 bases and J gave up 7 bases, with 14 bases separating them. The CDR3 DNA reads TGTGCCACAGCGGCGACTAGGAATGAGCAGTTCTTC. Protein: CATAATRNEQFF.

This chain uses TRBV6-5 with TRBJ2-7; 12 bases align to TRBD2. CDR1 is MNHEY and CDR2 is SVGAGI in the germline V gene. With V trimmed by 5 bases and J by 3 bases, 5 bases remained unmatched. CDR3 length equals 15 residues. DNA of the CDR3: TGTGCCAGCAGTCTAACTAGCGGGGGGTTCTACGAGCAGTACTTC. Its protein is CASSLTSGGFYEQYF.